Below, 9 T cell receptor beta chains from the same sample are listed, as sequenced in a study of T cell responses to AZD1222 COVID-19 vaccine. Method: immunoSEQ multiplex PCR; TCRdb's copy keeps in-frame clones and lacks some. In the table there are 120,000 to 150,000 clones, approximately 86% of which are singletons. The sequenced sample was peripheral blood, obtained 28 days after the second AZD1222 dose. These receptors originate from an adult who received the AZD1222 COVID-19 vaccine.

V is TRBV5-5 and J is TRBJ2-6; 7 bases match TRBD1. Unmatched junction bases numbered 14, after V lost 1 base and J lost 4 bases. CDR3 length: 19 amino acids. CDR1 is SGHKS, CDR2 YYEKEE, per germline (reference sequence). CDR3 bases: TGTGCCAGCAGCTTGCTTAGGGGGACAGTGCGTTCCGGGGCCAACGTCCTGACTTTC. It specifies CASSLLRGTVRSGANVLTF.

This clone was detected once. The chain is built from TRBV6-6 and TRBJ2-1, with unresolved D. CDR1 and CDR2 (germline): MNHNY, SVGAGI (reference sequence). The CDR3 is 13 amino acids. The V end lost 2 bases, the J end lost 8 bases, and 10 bases lay between the germline ends. The CDR3 coding sequence is TGTGCCAGCAGTTACGAAGCCCTTCATGAGCAGTTCTTC. It specifies CASSYEALHEQFF.

The J gene is TRBJ2-7, the V gene TRBV11-2; perhaps TRBD1 as D (5 bases). Germline assignment: CDR1 SGHAT and CDR2 FQNNGV. The germline V and J ends were trimmed by 1 base and 10 bases, with 11 bases remaining between them. CDR3 length: 12 residues. The CDR3 nucleotides read TGTGCCAGCAGCTTAGGGGGCAGGGCCCAGTACTTC. It yields the protein CASSLGGRAQYF.

The J gene is TRBJ1-2, the V gene TRBV30; 8 nucleotides match TRBD1. The CDR3 consists of 14 residues. Trimming removed 5 bases from V and 2 bases from J; junction bases left unmatched: 7. Germline-derived CDR1 and CDR2 are GTSNPN and SVGIG (reference sequence). CDR3 coding DNA: TGTGCCTGGGGGACAGGCGGCTTCAACTATGGCTACACCTTC. As protein: CAWGTGGFNYGYTF. The entire variable domain, with the rest obtained from reference TRBV30 and TRBJ1-2, is as follows: SQTIHQWPATLVQPVGSPLSLECTVEGTSNPNLYWYRQAAGRGLQLLFYSVGIGQISSEVPQNLSASRPQDRQFILSSKKLLLSDSGFYLCAWGTGGFNYGYTFGSGTRLTVV.

The J gene is TRBJ2-1, the V gene TRBV4-1, with D perhaps assigned TRBD1 or TRBD2 (5 bases each). The length of the CDR3 is 16 residues. The V end was cut by 0 bases, the J end by 9 bases, with 18 bases between. Germline V CDR1 and CDR2: MGHRA, YSYEKL. The CDR3 region is CASSQDTEAGMVEQFF. The DNA for the CDR3 is TGCGCCAGCAGCCAAGACACGGAGGCAGGGATGGTTGAGCAGTTCTTC.

In its sample, this clone was seen a few times. The chain links TRBV6-5 to TRBJ2-3; 12 nucleotides line up with TRBD2. CDR1 is MNHEY and CDR2 is SVGAGI in the germline V gene. After removal of 10 bases from V and 2 bases from J, the junction contained 7 bases not matched to a gene. This CDR3 contains 15 residues. The CDR3 protein is CAITGLAGFTDTQYF. The CDR3 region has the DNA TGTGCCATTACAGGACTAGCGGGGTTCACAGATACGCAGTATTTT.

The chain recombines TRBV27 with TRBJ1-4; no firm D call. The CDR3 runs to 15 residues. The germline V gene has CDR1 MNHEY and CDR2 SMNVEV (reference sequence). Trimming left V 7 bases short and J 0 bases short, with 12 bases between. The CDR3 reads CASNPGVATNEKLFF. Here the CDR3 DNA reads TGTGCCAGCAACCCGGGCGTTGCAACTAATGAAAAACTGTTTTTT.

This clone was detected a few times. V gene TRBV18 combines with J gene TRBJ1-3; D is undetermined. There are 16 residues in the CDR3. From germline, CDR1 is KGHSH and CDR2 LQKENI. V was trimmed by 2 bases and J by 4 bases, leaving 15 bases between them. The CDR3 reads CASSPADASLGNTIYF. The CDR3 coding sequence is TGTGCCAGCTCACCAGCCGACGCCTCTCTCGGAAACACCATATATTTT.

The chain uses TRBV6-6 and TRBJ1-6, with D uncertain. This CDR3 contains 14 residues. Trimming left V 6 bases short and J 8 bases short, with 14 bases between. CDR1 is MNHNY, CDR2 SVGAGI, per germline (reference sequence). CDR3 sequence (DNA): TGTGCCAGCAGCACACCCCGGACGGATTCACCCCTCCACTTT. Its translation is CASSTPRTDSPLHF.